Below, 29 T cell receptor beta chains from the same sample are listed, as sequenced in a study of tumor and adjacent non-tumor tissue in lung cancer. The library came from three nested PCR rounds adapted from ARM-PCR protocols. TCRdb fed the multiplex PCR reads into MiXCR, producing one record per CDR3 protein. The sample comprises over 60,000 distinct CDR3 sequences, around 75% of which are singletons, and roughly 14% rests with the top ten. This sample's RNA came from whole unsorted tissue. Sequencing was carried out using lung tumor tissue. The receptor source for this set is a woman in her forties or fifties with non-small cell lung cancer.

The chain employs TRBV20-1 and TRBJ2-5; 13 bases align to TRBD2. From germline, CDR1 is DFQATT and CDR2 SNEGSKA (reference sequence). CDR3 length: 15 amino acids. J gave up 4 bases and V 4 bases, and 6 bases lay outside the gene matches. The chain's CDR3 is CSATRTSGSAETQYF. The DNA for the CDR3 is TGCAGTGCTACGCGGACTAGCGGGAGTGCAGAGACCCAGTACTTC.

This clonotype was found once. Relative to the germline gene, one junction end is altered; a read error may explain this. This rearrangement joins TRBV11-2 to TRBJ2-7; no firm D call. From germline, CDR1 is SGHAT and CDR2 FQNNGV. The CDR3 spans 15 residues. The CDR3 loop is CASSLSPNPSYAQYF. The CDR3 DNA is TGTGCCAGCAGCTTATCTCCGAATCCCTCCTACGCGCAGTACTTT.

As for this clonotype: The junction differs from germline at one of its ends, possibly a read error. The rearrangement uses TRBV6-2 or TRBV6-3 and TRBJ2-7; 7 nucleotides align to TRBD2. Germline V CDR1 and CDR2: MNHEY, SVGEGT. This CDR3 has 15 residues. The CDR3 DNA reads TGTACCAGCAGCCGCCTACTAGCGAGAGGGGACGAGCAGTACTTC. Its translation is CTSSRLLARGDEQYF.

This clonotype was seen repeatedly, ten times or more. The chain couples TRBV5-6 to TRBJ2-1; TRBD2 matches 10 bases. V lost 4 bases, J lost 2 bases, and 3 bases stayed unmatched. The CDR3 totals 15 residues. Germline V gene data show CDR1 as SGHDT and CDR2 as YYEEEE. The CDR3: CASSVAGGPYNEQFF. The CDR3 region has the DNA TGTGCCAGCAGCGTAGCGGGAGGCCCCTACAATGAGCAGTTCTTC.

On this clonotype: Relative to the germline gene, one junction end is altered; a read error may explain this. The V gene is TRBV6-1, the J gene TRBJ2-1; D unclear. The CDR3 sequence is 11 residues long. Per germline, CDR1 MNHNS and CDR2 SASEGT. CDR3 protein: CASSDTNERFF. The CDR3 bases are TGTGCCAGCAGTGACACCAATGAGCGGTTCTTC.

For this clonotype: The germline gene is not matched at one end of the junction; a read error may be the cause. CDR3 sequence reads: CSVREDAFGQAFGGDLFF. In DNA, the CDR3 is TGCAGTGTTAGAGAAGATGCTTTCGGACAGGCCTTCGGCGGGGACCTGTTTTTT. The V gene is TRBV20-1, the J gene TRBJ2-2, with D perhaps TRBD1 (7 bases). Per germline, CDR1 DFQATT and CDR2 SNEGSKA (reference sequence). CDR3 length: 18 amino acids.

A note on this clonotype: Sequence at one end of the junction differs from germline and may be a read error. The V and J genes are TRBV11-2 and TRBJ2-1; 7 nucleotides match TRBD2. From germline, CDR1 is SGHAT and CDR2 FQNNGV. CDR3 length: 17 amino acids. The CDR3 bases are TGTGCCAGCACCCCAGAGGGCGGGGGAGGCTCCTACGATGAGCAGCTCTTT. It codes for CASTPEGGGGSYDEQLF.

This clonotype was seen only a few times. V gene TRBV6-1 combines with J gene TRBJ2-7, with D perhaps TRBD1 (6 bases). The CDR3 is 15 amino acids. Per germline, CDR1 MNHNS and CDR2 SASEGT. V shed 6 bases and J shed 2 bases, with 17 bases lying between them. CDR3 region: CASSREDRTPYEQYF. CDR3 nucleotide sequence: TGTGCCAGCAGCCGAGAAGACAGGACCCCCTACGAGCAGTACTTC.

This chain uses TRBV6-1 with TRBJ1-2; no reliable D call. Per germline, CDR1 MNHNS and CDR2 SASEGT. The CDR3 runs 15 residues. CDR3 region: CVSIFKPEDNYGYTF. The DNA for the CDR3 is TGTGTCAGTATCTTCAAACCGGAAGATAACTATGGCTACACCTTC.

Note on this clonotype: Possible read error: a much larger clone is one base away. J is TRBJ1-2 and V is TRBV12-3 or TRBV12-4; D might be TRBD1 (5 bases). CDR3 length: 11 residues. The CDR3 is CASSVGTGYAF. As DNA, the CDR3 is TGTGCCAGCAGTGTAGGGACTGGCTACGCCTTC.

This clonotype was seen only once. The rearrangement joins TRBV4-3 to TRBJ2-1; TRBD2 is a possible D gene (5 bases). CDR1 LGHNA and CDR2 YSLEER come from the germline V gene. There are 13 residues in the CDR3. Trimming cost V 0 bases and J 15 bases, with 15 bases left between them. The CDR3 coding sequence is TGCGCCAGCAGCCAAGATAAGGGTCTTGGACTGTTCTTC. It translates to CASSQDKGLGLFF.

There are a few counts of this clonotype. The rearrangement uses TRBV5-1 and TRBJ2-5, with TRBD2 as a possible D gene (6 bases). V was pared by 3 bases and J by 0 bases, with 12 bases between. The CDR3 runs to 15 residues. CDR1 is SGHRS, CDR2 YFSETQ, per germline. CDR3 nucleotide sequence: TGCGCCAGCAGCTCCCCCCAGCGGGACCAAGAGACCCAGTACTTC. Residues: CASSSPQRDQETQYF.

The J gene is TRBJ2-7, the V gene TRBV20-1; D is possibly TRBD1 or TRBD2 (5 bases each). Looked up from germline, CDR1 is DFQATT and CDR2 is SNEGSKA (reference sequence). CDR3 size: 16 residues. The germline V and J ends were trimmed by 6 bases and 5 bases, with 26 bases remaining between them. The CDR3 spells CSARWFGARDGNEQYF. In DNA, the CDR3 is TGCAGTGCGAGGTGGTTTGGGGCCCGGGACGGGAACGAGCAGTACTTC.

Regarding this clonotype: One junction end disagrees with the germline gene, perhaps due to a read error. The CDR3 sequence: CAGSYVVMRGEQFF. CDR3 bases: TGTGCCGGCAGTTATGTCGTGATGAGGGGTGAGCAGTTCTTC. The V gene is TRBV6-5, the J gene TRBJ2-1; the D call may be TRBD1 or TRBD2 (5 bases each). This CDR3 comprises 14 residues. Germline V lookup: CDR1 MNHEY, CDR2 SVGAGI.

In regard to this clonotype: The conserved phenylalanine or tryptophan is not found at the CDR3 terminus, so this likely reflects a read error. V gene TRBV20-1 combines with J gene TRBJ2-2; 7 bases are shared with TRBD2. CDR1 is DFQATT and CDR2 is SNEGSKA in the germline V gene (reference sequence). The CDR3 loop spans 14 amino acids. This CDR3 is CNARGAGVHGGLFL. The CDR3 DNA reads TGCAATGCTAGAGGGGCGGGAGTCCACGGGGGGCTGTTTTTA.

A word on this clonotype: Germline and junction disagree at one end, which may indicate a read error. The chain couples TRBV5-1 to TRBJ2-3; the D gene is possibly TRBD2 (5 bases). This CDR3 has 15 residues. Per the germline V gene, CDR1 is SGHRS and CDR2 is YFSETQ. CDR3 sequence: CAISLNPSRADMQYF. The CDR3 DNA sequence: TGCGCCATCAGCCTGAATCCTTCGAGGGCAGATATGCAGTATTTT.

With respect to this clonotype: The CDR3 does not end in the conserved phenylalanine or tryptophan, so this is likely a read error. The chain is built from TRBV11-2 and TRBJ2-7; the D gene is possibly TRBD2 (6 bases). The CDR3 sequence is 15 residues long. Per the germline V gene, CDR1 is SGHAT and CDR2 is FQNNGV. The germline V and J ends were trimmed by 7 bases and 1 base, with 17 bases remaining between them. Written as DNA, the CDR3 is TGTGCCAGCATCCCTTGGGGTAGCGGTTCCTACGAGCAGTACTAC. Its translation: CASIPWGSGSYEQYY.

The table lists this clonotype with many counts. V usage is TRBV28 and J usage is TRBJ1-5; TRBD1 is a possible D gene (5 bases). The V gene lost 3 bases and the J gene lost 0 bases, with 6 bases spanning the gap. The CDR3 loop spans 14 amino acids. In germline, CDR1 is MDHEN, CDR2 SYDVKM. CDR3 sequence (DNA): TGTGCCAGCAGTTTGGGGGGTAGCAATCAGCCCCAGCATTTT. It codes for CASSLGGSNQPQHF.

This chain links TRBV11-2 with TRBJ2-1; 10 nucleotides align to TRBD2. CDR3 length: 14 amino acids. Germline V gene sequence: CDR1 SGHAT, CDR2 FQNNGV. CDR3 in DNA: TGTGGCAGTTCTATAGCGGGAGGAGACAATGAGCAGTTCTTC. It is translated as CGSSIAGGDNEQFF.

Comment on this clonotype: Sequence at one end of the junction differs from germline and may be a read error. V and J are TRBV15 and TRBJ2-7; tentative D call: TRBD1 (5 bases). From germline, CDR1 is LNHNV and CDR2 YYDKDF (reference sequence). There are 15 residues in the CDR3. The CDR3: CATSRPDTSSYDQYF. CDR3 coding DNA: TGTGCCACCAGCAGACCGGACACGAGCTCCTACGACCAGTACTTC.

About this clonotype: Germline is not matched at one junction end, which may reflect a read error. The CDR3 reads CASGLSASRNTEELLF. As DNA, the CDR3 is TGTGCCAGCGGCTTATCGGCTTCCAGGAACACCGAGGAGCTGTTATTT. The V call is TRBV11-2, the J call TRBJ2-2; D gene uncertain. The CDR3 is 16 residues long. Germline loops: CDR1 SGHAT, CDR2 FQNNGV. Filled out from reference TRBV11-2 and TRBJ2-2, the complete variable domain reads EAGVAQSPRYKIIEKRQSVAFWCNPISGHATLYWYQQILGQGPKLLIQFQNNGVVDDSQLPKDRFSAERLKGVDSTLKIQPAKLEDSAVYLCASGLSASRNTEELLFGEGSRLTVL.

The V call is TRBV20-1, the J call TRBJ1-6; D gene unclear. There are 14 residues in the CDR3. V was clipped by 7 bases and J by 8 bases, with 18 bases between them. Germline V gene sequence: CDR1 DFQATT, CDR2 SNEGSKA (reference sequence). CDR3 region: CSVRSWAVDSPLHF. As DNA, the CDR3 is TGCAGTGTCAGGTCGTGGGCAGTGGATTCACCCCTCCACTTT.

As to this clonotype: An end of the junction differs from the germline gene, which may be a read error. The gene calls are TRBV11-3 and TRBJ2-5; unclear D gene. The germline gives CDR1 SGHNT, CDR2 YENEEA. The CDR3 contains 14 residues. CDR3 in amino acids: CASSRNRSQETQYF. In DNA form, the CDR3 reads TGTGCCAGCAGCCGGAATAGGAGCCAAGAGACGCAGTACTTC.

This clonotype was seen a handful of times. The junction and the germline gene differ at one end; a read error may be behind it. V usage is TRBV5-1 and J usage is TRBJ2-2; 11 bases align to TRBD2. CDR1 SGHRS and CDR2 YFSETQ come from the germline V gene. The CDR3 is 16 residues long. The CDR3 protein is CASSLTSGSGIGDLFF. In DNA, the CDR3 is TGCGCCAGCAGCCTTACTAGCGGGAGCGGGATAGGGGACCTGTTTTTT.

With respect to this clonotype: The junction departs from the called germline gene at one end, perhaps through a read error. CDR3 coding DNA: TGTGCCAACCGCGACGGGACAGGGGTATTAGCCGGAGAGCTGTTTTTT. It encodes CANRDGTGVLAGELFF. The chain combines TRBV11-3 with TRBJ2-2, with 10 bases that match TRBD1. The CDR3 has 16 amino acids. Per the germline V gene, CDR1 is SGHNT and CDR2 is YENEEA.

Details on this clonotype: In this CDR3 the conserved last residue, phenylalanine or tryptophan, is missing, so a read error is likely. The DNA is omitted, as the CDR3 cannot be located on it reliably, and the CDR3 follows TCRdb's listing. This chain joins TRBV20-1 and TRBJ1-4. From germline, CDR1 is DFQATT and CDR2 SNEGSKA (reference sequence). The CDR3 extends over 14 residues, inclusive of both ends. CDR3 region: CSASLGSTNQKLLS.

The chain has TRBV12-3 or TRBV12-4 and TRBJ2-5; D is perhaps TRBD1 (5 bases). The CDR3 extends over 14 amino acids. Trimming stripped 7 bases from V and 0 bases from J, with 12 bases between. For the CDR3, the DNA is TGTGCCAGCAATTTTGGGGCCGACCAAGAGACCCAGTACTTC. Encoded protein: CASNFGADQETQYF.

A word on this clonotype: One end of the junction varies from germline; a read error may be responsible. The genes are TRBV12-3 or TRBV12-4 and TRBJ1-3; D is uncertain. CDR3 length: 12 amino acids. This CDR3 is CASSHLGNIIYF. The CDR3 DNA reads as TGTGCCAGCAGCCATCTGGGGAACATCATATATTTT.

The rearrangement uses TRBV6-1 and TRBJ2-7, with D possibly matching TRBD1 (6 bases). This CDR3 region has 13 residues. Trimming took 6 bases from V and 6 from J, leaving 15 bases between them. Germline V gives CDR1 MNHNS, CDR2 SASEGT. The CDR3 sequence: CASRETGIREQYF. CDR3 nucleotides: TGTGCCAGCAGAGAAACAGGGATCCGCGAGCAGTACTTC.